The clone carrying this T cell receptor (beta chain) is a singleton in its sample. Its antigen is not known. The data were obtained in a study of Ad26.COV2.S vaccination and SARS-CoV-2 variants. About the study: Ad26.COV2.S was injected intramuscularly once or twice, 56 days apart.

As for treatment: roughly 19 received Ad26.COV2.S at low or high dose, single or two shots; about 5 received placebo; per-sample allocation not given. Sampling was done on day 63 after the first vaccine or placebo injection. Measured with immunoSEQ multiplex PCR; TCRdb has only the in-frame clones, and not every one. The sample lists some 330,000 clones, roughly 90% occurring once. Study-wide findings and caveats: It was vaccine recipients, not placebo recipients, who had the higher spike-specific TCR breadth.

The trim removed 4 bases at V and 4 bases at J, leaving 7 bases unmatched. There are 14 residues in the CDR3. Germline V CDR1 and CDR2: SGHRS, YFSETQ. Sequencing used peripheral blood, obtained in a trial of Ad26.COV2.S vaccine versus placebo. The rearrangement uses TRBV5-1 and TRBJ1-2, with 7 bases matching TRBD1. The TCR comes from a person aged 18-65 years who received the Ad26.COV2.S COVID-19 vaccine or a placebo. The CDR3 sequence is CASSPGTVAYGYTF. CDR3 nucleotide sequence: TGCGCCAGCAGCCCAGGGACAGTCGCCTATGGCTACACCTTC.